Following are 13 T cell receptor beta chains from one sample sequenced in a study of blood T cell repertoires in COVID-19. Sequencing used immunoSEQ multiplex PCR; TCRdb keeps in-frame clones, though not all of them. The sample records about 160,000 clones, around four fifths being singletons. The sequenced material came from peripheral blood. The receptors were gathered from a man between 65 and 85 years old who had recovered from COVID-19.

The chain joins TRBV6-5 to TRBJ1-2, with no clear D. The CDR3 totals 15 residues. The germline V and J ends were trimmed by 0 bases and 6 bases, with 14 bases remaining between them. Germline-derived CDR1 and CDR2 are MNHEY and SVGAGI. The CDR3 region is CASSYSAGPMDGYTF. Here the CDR3 DNA reads TGTGCCAGCAGTTACTCGGCGGGCCCTATGGATGGCTACACCTTC.

J is TRBJ1-4 and V is TRBV6-1; D gene ambiguous. CDR1 is MNHNS, CDR2 SASEGT, per germline. V was pared by 3 bases and J by 7 bases, with 12 bases between. CDR3 length: 14 residues. Written as DNA, the CDR3 is TGTGCCAGCAGTGACACGGGAGGAGGTGAAAAACTGTTTTTT. The encoded protein is CASSDTGGGEKLFF.

The V gene is TRBV7-9, the J gene TRBJ2-3; 11 nucleotides align to TRBD2. The germline V gene has CDR1 SEHNR and CDR2 FQNEAQ (reference sequence). CDR3 size: 18 residues. V lost 6 bases, J lost 6 bases, and 17 bases stayed unmatched. DNA of the CDR3: TGTGCCAGCAGTCCTATATCCTCGACTAGCGGGATGTCCGATACGCAGTATTTT. It translates to CASSPISSTSGMSDTQYF.

The chain carries TRBV27 and TRBJ1-6; 9 bases are shared with TRBD1. The CDR3 runs to 14 residues. With 7 bases clipped from V and 6 bases from J, the junction kept 4 bases outside the gene matches. Germline values: CDR1 MNHEY, CDR2 SMNVEV (reference sequence). CDR3 coding DNA: TGTGCCAGCAACCGACAGGGGGTTAATTCACCCCTCCACTTT. Translation: CASNRQGVNSPLHF.

This rearrangement joins TRBV5-1 to TRBJ1-6; a possible D gene is TRBD1 (5 bases). Germline CDR1 is SGHRS and CDR2 is YFSETQ. Trimming removed 3 bases from V and 10 bases from J, with 17 bases in between. The CDR3 totals 15 residues. The DNA for the CDR3 is TGCGCCAGCAGCTCGCAGGGCCACGTCGGATCACCCCTCCACTTT. It is translated as CASSSQGHVGSPLHF.

A single count supports this clone. This chain joins TRBV4-1 and TRBJ2-7, with a weak D call TRBD2 (6 bases). Deletions cut 1 base from V and 4 bases from J, with 11 bases between. CDR1 and CDR2 from the germline V gene are MGHRA and YSYEKL. The CDR3 is 14 residues long. The CDR3 here is CASSQGPRGYEQYF. The DNA for the CDR3 is TGCGCCAGCAGCCAAGGTCCTCGGGGGTACGAGCAGTACTTC.

The chain carries TRBV2 and TRBJ1-5; D gene ambiguous. This CDR3 spans 13 amino acids. Germline lookup yields CDR1 SNHLY and CDR2 FYNNEI. Trimming took 5 bases from V and 7 from J, leaving 12 bases between them. The CDR3 spells CASSMGDGQPQHF. The CDR3 DNA sequence: TGTGCCAGCAGTATGGGAGATGGGCAGCCCCAGCATTTT.

This CDR3 is CASSMDRVNQPQHF. As DNA, the CDR3 is TGTGCCAGCTCAATGGACAGGGTAAATCAGCCCCAGCATTTT. The chain joins TRBV18 to TRBJ1-5, with 8 nucleotides matching TRBD1. Germline V lookup: CDR1 KGHSH, CDR2 LQKENI. J was trimmed by 4 bases and V by 5 bases; bases with no gene match: 4. The CDR3 loop spans 14 amino acids.

V is TRBV21-1 and J is TRBJ2-3; whether TRBD2, the table's D call, matches the DNA was not checked. TRBV21-1 is deemed a pseudogene. This CDR3 spans 13 amino acids. The CDR3: CAWATSGTDTQYF. The CDR3 DNA is TGTGCCTGGGCGACTAGCGGCACAGATACGCAGTATTTT.

Of note for this clone: The sample holds other DNA sequences that translate to the same CDR3. CDR3 protein: CASQTGQGREKLFF. In DNA, the CDR3 is TGTGCCAGCCAAACGGGACAGGGCCGGGAAAAACTGTTTTTT. The J gene is TRBJ1-4, the V gene TRBV6-5; TRBD1 agrees at 9 bases. This CDR3 is 14 amino acids long. The germline CDR1 and CDR2 sequences are MNHEY and SVGAGI. With 8 bases clipped from V and 8 bases from J, the junction kept 9 bases outside the gene matches.

This chain links TRBV7-3 with TRBJ2-2; D may be TRBD1 (6 bases). Germline CDR1 reads SGHTA; CDR2 reads FQGTGA. CDR3 length: 15 amino acids. With 3 bases removed from V and 7 bases from J, the gap between germline ends came to 15 bases. The CDR3 loop is CASSFLDSRDGELFF. The CDR3 DNA follows: TGTGCCAGCAGCTTCCTGGACAGCCGGGACGGGGAGCTGTTTTTT.

This clone has more than one count but fewer than ten. The gene calls are TRBV4-1 and TRBJ1-4; 8 positions match TRBD1. This CDR3 comprises 16 residues. Per germline, CDR1 MGHRA and CDR2 YSYEKL. The V gene end was trimmed by 6 bases and the J gene end by 0 bases; junction bases not matched to a gene: 6. This CDR3 reads CASRRSGGPTNEKLFF. In nucleotides, the CDR3 is TGCGCCAGCAGGAGATCAGGGGGCCCAACTAATGAAAAACTGTTTTTT.

This sequence joins TRBV24-1 and TRBJ2-1, with 14 bases fitting TRBD2. The V and J ends lost 5 bases and 2 bases, in that order; junction bases with no gene match: 7. From germline, CDR1 is KGHDR and CDR2 SFDVKD. This CDR3 is built from 18 residues. The CDR3 DNA is TGTGCCACCAGTGCCGGCGGACTAGCGGGAGGAACCTACAATGAGCAGTTCTTC. Translation gives CATSAGGLAGGTYNEQFF.